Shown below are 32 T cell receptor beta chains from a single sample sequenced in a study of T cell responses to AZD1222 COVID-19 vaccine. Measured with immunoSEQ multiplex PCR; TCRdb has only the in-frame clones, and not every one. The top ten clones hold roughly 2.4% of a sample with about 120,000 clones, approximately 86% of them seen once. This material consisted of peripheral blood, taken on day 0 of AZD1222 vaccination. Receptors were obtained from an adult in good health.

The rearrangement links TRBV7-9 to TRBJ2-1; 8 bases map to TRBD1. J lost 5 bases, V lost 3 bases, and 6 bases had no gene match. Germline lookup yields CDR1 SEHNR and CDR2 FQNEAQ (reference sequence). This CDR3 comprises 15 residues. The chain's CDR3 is CASSFTGGLNNEQFF. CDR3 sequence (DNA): TGTGCCAGCAGCTTTACAGGGGGGTTGAACAATGAGCAGTTCTTC.

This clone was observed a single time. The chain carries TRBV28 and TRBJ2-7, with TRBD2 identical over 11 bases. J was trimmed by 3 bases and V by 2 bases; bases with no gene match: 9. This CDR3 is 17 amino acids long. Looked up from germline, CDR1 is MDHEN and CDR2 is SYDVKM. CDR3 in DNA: TGTGCCAGCAGTTTAGCCCCCACCGGGACTAGCGGCTACGAGCAGTACTTC. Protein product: CASSLAPTGTSGYEQYF.

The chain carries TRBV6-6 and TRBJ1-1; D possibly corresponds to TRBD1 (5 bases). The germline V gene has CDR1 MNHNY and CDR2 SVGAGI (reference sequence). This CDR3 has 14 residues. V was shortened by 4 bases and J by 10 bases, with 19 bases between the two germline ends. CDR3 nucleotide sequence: TGTGCCAGCAGTTCCCCCGCCAGGGCGGTGGGAGCTTTCTTT. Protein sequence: CASSSPARAVGAFF.

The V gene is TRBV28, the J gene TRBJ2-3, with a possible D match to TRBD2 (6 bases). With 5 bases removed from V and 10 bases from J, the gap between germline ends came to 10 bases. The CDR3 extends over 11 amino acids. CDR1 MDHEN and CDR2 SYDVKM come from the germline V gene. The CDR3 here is CASSPGTSQYF. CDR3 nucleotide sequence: TGTGCCAGCAGTCCGGGGACTTCGCAGTATTTT.

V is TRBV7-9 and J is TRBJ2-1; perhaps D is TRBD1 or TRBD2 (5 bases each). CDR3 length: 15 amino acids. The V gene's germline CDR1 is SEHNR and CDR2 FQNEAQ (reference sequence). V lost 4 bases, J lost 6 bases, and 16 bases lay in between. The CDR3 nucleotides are TGTGCCAGCAGCTCACTAGTCACGGGGACCAATGAGCAGTTCTTC. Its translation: CASSSLVTGTNEQFF.

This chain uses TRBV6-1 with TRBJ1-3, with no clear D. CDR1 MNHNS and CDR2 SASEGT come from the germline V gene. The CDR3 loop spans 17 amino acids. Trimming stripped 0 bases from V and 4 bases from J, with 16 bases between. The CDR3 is CASSEALWRRRGNTIYF. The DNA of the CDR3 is TGTGCCAGCAGTGAAGCGCTGTGGCGCCGTCGGGGAAACACCATATATTTT.

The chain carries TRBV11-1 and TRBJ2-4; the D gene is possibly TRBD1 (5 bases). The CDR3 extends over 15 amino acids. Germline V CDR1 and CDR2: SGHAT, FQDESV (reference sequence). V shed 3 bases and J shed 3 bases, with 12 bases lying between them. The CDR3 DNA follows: TGTGCCAGCAGCTTGGGGCAGGGCAACAAAAACATTCAGTACTTC. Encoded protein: CASSLGQGNKNIQYF.

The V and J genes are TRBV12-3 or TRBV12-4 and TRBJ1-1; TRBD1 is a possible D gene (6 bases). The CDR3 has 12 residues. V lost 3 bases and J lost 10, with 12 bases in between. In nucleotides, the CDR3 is TGTGCCAGCAGTTTCCCCAGGGGTGGAGCTTTCTTT. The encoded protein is CASSFPRGGAFF.

The CDR3 region is CASRDGYSNQPQHF. The CDR3 DNA follows: TGTGCCAGCAGGGATGGCTATAGCAATCAGCCCCAGCATTTT. V gene TRBV27 combines with J gene TRBJ1-5; D remains unclear. V lost 6 bases, J lost 0 bases, and 9 bases lay in between. The CDR3 contains 14 residues. Germline V gives CDR1 MNHEY, CDR2 SMNVEV (reference sequence).

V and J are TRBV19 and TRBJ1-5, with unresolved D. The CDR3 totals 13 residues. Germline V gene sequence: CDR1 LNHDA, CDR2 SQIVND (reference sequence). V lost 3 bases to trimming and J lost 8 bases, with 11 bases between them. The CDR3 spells CASSIPSVKPQHF. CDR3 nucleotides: TGTGCCAGTAGTATCCCCTCAGTAAAGCCCCAGCATTTT.

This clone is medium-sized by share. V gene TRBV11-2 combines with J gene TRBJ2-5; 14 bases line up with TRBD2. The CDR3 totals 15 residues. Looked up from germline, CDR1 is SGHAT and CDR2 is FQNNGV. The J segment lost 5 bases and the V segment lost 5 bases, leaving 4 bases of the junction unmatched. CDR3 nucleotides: TGTGCCAGCAGCACCCGGACTAGCGGGAGGGAGACCCAGTACTTC. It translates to CASSTRTSGRETQYF.

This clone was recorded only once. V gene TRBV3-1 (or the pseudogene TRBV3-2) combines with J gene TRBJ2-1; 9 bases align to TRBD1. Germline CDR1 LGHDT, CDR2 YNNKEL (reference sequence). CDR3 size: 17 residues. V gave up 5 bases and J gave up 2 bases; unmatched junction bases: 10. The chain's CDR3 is CASSTYTRDRAYNEQFF. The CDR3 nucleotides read TGTGCCAGCAGCACATACACCCGGGACAGGGCCTACAATGAGCAGTTCTTC.

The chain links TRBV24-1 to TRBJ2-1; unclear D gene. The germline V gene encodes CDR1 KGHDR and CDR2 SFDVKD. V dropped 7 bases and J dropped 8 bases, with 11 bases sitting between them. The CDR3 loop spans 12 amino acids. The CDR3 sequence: CATRGIYHEQFF. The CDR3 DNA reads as TGTGCCACCAGGGGAATATATCATGAGCAGTTCTTC.

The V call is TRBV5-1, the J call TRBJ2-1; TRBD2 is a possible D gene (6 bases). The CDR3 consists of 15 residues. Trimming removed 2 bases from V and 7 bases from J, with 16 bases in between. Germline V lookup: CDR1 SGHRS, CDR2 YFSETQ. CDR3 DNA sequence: TGCGCCAGCAGCTTTGGGTCGGGAGCGAGGAATGAGCAGTTCTTC. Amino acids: CASSFGSGARNEQFF.

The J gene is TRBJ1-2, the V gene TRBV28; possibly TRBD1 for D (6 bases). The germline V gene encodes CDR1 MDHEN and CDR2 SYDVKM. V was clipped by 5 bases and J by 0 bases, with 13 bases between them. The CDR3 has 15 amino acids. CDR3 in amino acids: CASSIDRITNYGYTF. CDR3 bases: TGTGCCAGCAGTATAGACAGGATTACTAACTATGGCTACACCTTC.

This chain's CDR3 is CASSRQANYGYTF. DNA for the CDR3: TGTGCCAGTAGTCGGCAGGCGAACTATGGCTACACCTTC. The chain has TRBV19 and TRBJ1-2; D not resolved. Trimming removed 5 bases from V and 2 bases from J, with 9 bases in between. The CDR3 sequence is 13 residues long. Germline values: CDR1 LNHDA, CDR2 SQIVND (reference sequence).

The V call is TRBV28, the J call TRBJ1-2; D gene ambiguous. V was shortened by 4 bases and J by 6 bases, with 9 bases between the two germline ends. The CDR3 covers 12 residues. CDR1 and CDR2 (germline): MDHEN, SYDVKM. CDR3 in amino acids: CASSSRTDGYTF. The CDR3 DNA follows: TGTGCCAGCAGTTCCCGGACGGATGGCTACACCTTC.

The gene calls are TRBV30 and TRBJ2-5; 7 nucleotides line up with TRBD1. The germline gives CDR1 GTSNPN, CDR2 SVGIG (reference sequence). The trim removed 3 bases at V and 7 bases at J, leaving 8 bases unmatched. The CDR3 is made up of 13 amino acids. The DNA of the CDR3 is TGTGCCTGGAGAGGGACAGCCCCCGGGACCCAGTACTTC. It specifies CAWRGTAPGTQYF.

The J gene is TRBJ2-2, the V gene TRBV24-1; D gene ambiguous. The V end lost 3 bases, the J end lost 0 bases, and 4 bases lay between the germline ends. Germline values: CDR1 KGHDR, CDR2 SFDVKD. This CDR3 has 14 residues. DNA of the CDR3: TGTGCCACCAGTGATCCCCCGAACACCGGGGAGCTGTTTTTT. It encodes CATSDPPNTGELFF.

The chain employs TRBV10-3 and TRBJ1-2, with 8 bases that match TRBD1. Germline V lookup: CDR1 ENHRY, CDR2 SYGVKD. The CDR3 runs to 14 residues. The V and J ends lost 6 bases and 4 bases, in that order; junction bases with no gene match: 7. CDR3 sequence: CAIRPTGVVYGYTF. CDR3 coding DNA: TGTGCCATCAGGCCGACAGGGGTAGTCTATGGCTACACCTTC.

In DNA form, the CDR3 reads TGTGCCAGCAGCTTGGAGTCTCCACCATCCTACGAGCAGTACTTC. This translates into CASSLESPPSYEQYF. This sequence joins TRBV5-5 and TRBJ2-7; no clear D. The CDR3 runs 15 residues. CDR1 and CDR2 from the germline V gene are SGHKS and YYEKEE (reference sequence). V was trimmed by 0 bases and J by 1 base, leaving 11 bases between them.

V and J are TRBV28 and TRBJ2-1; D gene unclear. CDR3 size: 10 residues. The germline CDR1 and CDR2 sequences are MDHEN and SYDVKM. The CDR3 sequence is CATRHNEQFF. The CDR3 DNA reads TGTGCGACTCGGCACAATGAGCAGTTCTTC.

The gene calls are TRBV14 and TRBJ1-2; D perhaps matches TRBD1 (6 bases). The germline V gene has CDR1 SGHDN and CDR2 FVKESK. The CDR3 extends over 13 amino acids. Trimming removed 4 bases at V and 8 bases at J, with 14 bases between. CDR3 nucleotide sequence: TGTGCCAGCAGCCTGGGGGCCCCGGGGGGCTACACCTTC. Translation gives CASSLGAPGGYTF.

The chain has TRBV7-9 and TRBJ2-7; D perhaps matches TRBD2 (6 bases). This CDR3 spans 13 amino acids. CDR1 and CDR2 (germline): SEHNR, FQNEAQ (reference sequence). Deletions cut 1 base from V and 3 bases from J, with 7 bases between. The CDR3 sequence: CASSLGGLYEQYF. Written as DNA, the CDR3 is TGTGCCAGCAGCTTAGGGGGACTCTACGAGCAGTACTTC.

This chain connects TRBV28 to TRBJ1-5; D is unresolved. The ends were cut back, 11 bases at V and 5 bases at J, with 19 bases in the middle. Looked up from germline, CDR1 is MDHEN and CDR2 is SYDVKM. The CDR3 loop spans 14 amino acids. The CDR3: CAHRDPGNYQPQHF. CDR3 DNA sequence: TGTGCCCACCGGGATCCGGGGAACTATCAGCCCCAGCATTTT.

This CDR3 is CASSDGRANEKLFF. The CDR3 DNA reads as TGTGCCAGCAGTGACGGCAGGGCAAATGAAAAACTGTTTTTT. The chain is built from TRBV2 and TRBJ1-4, with TRBD1 as a possible D gene (5 bases). V lost 3 bases and J 5 bases, leaving 10 bases between the germline ends. There are 14 residues in the CDR3. Germline lookup yields CDR1 SNHLY and CDR2 FYNNEI.

Here the CDR3 reads CASGPTGSPYNEQFF. CDR3 nucleotides: TGTGCCAGCGGGCCCACAGGGTCCCCCTACAATGAGCAGTTCTTC. The chain carries TRBV27 and TRBJ2-1, with D perhaps TRBD1 (6 bases). The germline V and J ends were trimmed by 8 bases and 2 bases, with 16 bases remaining between them. The CDR3 covers 15 residues. Germline lookup yields CDR1 MNHEY and CDR2 SMNVEV (reference sequence).

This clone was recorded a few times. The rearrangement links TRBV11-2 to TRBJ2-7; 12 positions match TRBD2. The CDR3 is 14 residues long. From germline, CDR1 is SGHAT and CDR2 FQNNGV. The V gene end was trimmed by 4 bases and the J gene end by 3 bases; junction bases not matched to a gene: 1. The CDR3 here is CASSSLAGGYEQYF. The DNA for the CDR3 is TGTGCCAGCAGCTCACTAGCGGGAGGCTACGAGCAGTACTTC.

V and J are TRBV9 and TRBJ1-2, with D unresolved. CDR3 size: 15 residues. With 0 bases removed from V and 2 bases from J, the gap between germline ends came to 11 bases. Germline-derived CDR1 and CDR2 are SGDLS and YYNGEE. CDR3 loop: CASSVGRGSNYGYTF. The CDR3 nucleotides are TGTGCCAGCAGCGTAGGGAGAGGGTCCAACTATGGCTACACCTTC.

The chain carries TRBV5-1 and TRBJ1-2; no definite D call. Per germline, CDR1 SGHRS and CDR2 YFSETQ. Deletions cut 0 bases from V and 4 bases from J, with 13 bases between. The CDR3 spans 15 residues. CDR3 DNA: TGCGCCAGCAGCTTGGAGGCCGGGGTGGTCTATGGCTACACCTTC. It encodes CASSLEAGVVYGYTF.

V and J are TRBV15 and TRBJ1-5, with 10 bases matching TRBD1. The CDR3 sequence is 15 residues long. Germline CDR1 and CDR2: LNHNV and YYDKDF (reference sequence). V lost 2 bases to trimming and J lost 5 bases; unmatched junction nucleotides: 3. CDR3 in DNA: TGTGCCACCAGCAGATCCGGGACAGGGGATCAGCCCCAGCATTTT. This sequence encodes CATSRSGTGDQPQHF.

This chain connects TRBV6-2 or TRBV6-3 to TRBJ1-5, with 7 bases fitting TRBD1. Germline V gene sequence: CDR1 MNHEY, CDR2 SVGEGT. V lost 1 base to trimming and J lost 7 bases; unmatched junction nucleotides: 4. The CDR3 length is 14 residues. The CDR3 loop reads CASSYLDRTQPQHF. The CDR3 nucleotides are TGTGCCAGCAGTTACTTGGACAGGACCCAGCCCCAGCATTTT.